Below are 21 T cell receptor beta chains sequenced from a single sample in a study of identical twins. TCRdb used MiXCR to reprocess the 5' RACE reads, holding one entry per CDR3 protein. The repertoire consists of hundreds of thousands of distinct CDR3 sequences, with 15% to 20% occurring once and the leading ten covering around 12%. The same sample was also used in a study of T cells expressing NK-cell markers.

The sample was PBMCs. Receptors originate from a woman aged 18-35 years in good health.

This clonotype turned up a few times. The chain joins TRBV6-2 or TRBV6-3 to TRBJ2-5, with a tentative D call TRBD2 (5 bases). CDR3 size: 11 residues. Per the germline V gene, CDR1 is MNHEY and CDR2 is SVGEGT. Trimming stripped 2 bases from V and 12 bases from J, with 10 bases between. CDR3 in DNA: TGTGCCAGCAGTTACCATGGACTGGAGTACTTC. Its protein product is CASSYHGLEYF.

The table lists this clonotype with a few counts. This chain joins TRBV5-5 and TRBJ1-2, with D possibly being TRBD1 (5 bases). Germline values: CDR1 SGHKS, CDR2 YYEKEE (reference sequence). The germline V and J ends were trimmed by 2 bases and 4 bases, with 15 bases remaining between them. The CDR3 is made up of 15 amino acids. CDR3 loop: CASSLGTPGVYGYTF. The CDR3 DNA sequence: TGTGCCAGCAGCTTAGGGACGCCGGGGGTCTATGGCTACACCTTC.

The chain employs TRBV7-2 and TRBJ1-1, with D possibly being TRBD1 (6 bases). Germline V lookup: CDR1 SGHTA, CDR2 FQGNSA. Trimming took 2 bases from V and 1 from J, leaving 17 bases between them. The CDR3 runs to 17 residues. CDR3 DNA sequence: TGTGCCAGCAGCTTAATGATTGGGGGCCTCAAGAACACTGAAGCTTTCTTT. Translation gives CASSLMIGGLKNTEAFF. The whole variable domain, remainder taken from reference TRBV7-2 and TRBJ1-1, is GAGVSQSPSNKVTEKGKDVELRCDPISGHTALYWYRQSLGQGLEFLIYFQGNSAPDKSGLPSDRFSAERTGGSVSTLTIQRTQQEDSAVYLCASSLMIGGLKNTEAFFGQGTRLTVV.

CDR3 loop: CSAAGTSSTGELFF. DNA of the CDR3: TGCAGTGCAGCCGGGACTAGCAGTACCGGGGAGCTGTTTTTT. The gene calls are TRBV20-1 and TRBJ2-2, with TRBD2 matching 9 bases. Per the germline V gene, CDR1 is DFQATT and CDR2 is SNEGSKA (reference sequence). The CDR3 consists of 14 residues. V lost 6 bases and J lost 5; bases outside the gene matches: 7.

This chain joins TRBV12-3 or TRBV12-4 and TRBJ2-1; 10 nucleotides align to TRBD2. V lost 6 bases to trimming and J lost 9 bases; unmatched junction nucleotides: 8. The CDR3 sequence is 14 residues long. CDR3 bases: TGTGCCAGCAGCAAAGCGGGGGGGTGGGGTGAGCAGTTCTTC. Amino acids: CASSKAGGWGEQFF.

In this sample, this clonotype turned up many times. V gene TRBV6-1 combines with J gene TRBJ1-2, with D uncertain. CDR1 is MNHNS, CDR2 SASEGT, per germline. V was clipped by 6 bases and J by 3 bases, with 8 bases between them. This CDR3 is 12 amino acids long. CDR3 nucleotide sequence: TGTGCCAGCAGGTTGACGGACTATGGCTACACCTTC. It encodes CASRLTDYGYTF.

The gene calls are TRBV6-5 and TRBJ2-2; D may correspond to TRBD1 or TRBD2 (5 bases each). Germline CDR1 reads MNHEY; CDR2 reads SVGAGI. This CDR3 is 15 amino acids long. V was clipped by 3 bases and J by 2 bases, with 10 bases between them. CDR3 nucleotides: TGTGCCAGCAGTTATGGGACCATCAACACCGGGGAGCTGTTTTTT. Its protein is CASSYGTINTGELFF.

The table lists this clonotype with a few counts. J is TRBJ2-1 and V is TRBV5-1; TRBD1 matches at 7 bases. The length of the CDR3 is 15 residues. CDR1 is SGHRS and CDR2 is YFSETQ in the germline V gene. Losses at the gene ends were 3 bases for V and 5 bases for J; bases not matched to a gene: 8. CDR3 coding DNA: TGCGCCAGCAGCTCTCTCCGGGACAGAGACAATGAGCAGTTCTTC. It translates to CASSSLRDRDNEQFF. Full variable domain (outside the CDR3, taken from reference TRBV5-1 and TRBJ2-1): KAGVTQTPRYLIKTRGQQVTLSCSPISGHRSVSWYQQTPGQGLQFLFEYFSETQRNKGNFPGRFSGRQFSNSRSEMNVSTLELGDSALYLCASSSLRDRDNEQFFGPGTRLTVL.

This chain uses TRBV4-3 with TRBJ2-1; D unresolved. Trimming left V 1 base short and J 1 base short, with 11 bases between. CDR3 size: 16 residues. Looked up from germline, CDR1 is LGHNA and CDR2 is YSLEER. The CDR3 spells CASSQAVTGSYNEQFF. CDR3 bases: TGCGCCAGCAGCCAAGCGGTGACTGGATCCTACAATGAGCAGTTCTTC.

This clonotype occurred a few times. V gene TRBV7-2 combines with J gene TRBJ2-4, with no clear D. The germline gives CDR1 SGHTA, CDR2 FQGNSA. Deletions cut 2 bases from V and 1 base from J, with 3 bases between. CDR3 length: 13 residues. For the CDR3, the DNA is TGTGCCAGCAGCTTATCCGCCAAAAACATTCAGTACTTC. Protein: CASSLSAKNIQYF.

This clonotype was recorded a few times. This sequence joins TRBV4-3 and TRBJ2-2; no clear D. The CDR3 has 15 residues. V was clipped by 3 bases and J by 1 base, with 9 bases between them. CDR1 and CDR2 (germline): LGHNA, YSLEER. The CDR3 loop reads CASSHRPWNTGELFF. In DNA form, the CDR3 reads TGCGCCAGCAGCCACCGCCCATGGAACACCGGGGAGCTGTTTTTT.

The V and J genes are TRBV4-3 and TRBJ2-6; TRBD1 might be the D (6 bases). The V gene lost 3 bases and the J gene lost 4 bases, with 13 bases spanning the gap. Germline V gene sequence: CDR1 LGHNA, CDR2 YSLEER. CDR3 length: 16 residues. CDR3 amino acids: CASSQATGLGANVLTF. The CDR3 coding sequence is TGCGCCAGCAGCCAGGCTACAGGGTTGGGGGCCAACGTCCTGACTTTC.

In this sample, this clonotype turned up a few times. The chain has TRBV4-3 and TRBJ2-2; 7 nucleotides line up with TRBD1. V lost 3 bases and J lost 4; bases outside the gene matches: 2. Germline V lookup: CDR1 LGHNA, CDR2 YSLEER. The CDR3 is 14 residues long. The CDR3 DNA sequence: TGCGCCAGCAGCCATAACAGGGGCACCGGGGAGCTGTTTTTT. Amino acids: CASSHNRGTGELFF.

The table lists this clonotype with many counts. The chain couples TRBV7-6 to TRBJ2-1; 8 bases match TRBD2. With 1 base clipped from V and 4 bases from J, the junction kept 15 bases outside the gene matches. CDR1 is SGHVS and CDR2 is FNYEAQ in the germline V gene. This CDR3 is 19 amino acids long. DNA of the CDR3: TGTGCCAGCAGCTTAGGGCTAGCGGGTTTGCCCCAAATGTACAATGAGCAGTTCTTC. Protein: CASSLGLAGLPQMYNEQFF.

This clonotype appeared a few times. The genes are TRBV3-1 and TRBJ1-2; weak D call: TRBD1 (5 bases). The CDR3 covers 13 residues. Per the germline V gene, CDR1 is LGHDT and CDR2 is YNNKEL (reference sequence). The V gene lost 4 bases and the J gene lost 4 bases, with 10 bases spanning the gap. CDR3 bases: TGTGCCAGCAGCCTCCGGGGCCCCTATGGCTACACCTTC. It is translated as CASSLRGPYGYTF.

The chain has TRBV5-4 and TRBJ2-1; 9 bases agree with TRBD2. CDR1 is SGHNT and CDR2 is YYREEE in the germline V gene (reference sequence). After removal of 7 bases from V and 5 bases from J, the junction contained 10 bases not matched to a gene. This CDR3 is built from 15 residues. The CDR3, as DNA: TGTGCCAGCTGGAGGGGAGCGGGGGGCAACAATGAGCAGTTCTTC. As protein: CASWRGAGGNNEQFF.

The chain employs TRBV5-5 and TRBJ2-3, with D unclear. The V gene lost 6 bases and the J gene lost 3 bases, with 11 bases spanning the gap. The CDR3 has 13 residues. CDR1 and CDR2 (germline): SGHKS, YYEKEE (reference sequence). The CDR3 is CASNNLGTDTQYF. DNA of the CDR3: TGTGCCAGCAATAACCTAGGAACAGATACGCAGTATTTT. Full variable domain (rest looked up from reference TRBV5-5 and TRBJ2-3): DAGVTQSPTHLIKTRGQQVTLRCSPISGHKSVSWYQQVLGQGPQFIFQYYEKEERGRGNFPDRFSARQFPNYSSELNVNALLLGDSALYLCASNNLGTDTQYFGPGTRLTVL.

The chain carries TRBV7-9 and TRBJ1-1; a weak D match, TRBD1 (5 bases). V was trimmed by 10 bases and J by 1 base, leaving 13 bases between them. The CDR3 runs 13 residues. Germline V gene sequence: CDR1 SEHNR, CDR2 FQNEAQ (reference sequence). CDR3: CAIRGAQNTEAFF. The CDR3 DNA reads TGTGCCATCCGTGGGGCCCAGAACACTGAAGCTTTCTTT.

This clonotype came up a few times. This chain connects TRBV20-1 to TRBJ1-3; the D gene is possibly TRBD1 (5 bases). The length of the CDR3 is 17 residues. V was shortened by 2 bases and J by 0 bases, with 17 bases between the two germline ends. Germline V gene lookup returns CDR1 DFQATT and CDR2 SNEGSKA (reference sequence). The CDR3 nucleotides are TGCAGTGCTAGATCCCCGGGCGGGACTAACTCTGGAAACACCATATATTTT. The encoded protein is CSARSPGGTNSGNTIYF.

This clonotype has ten or more counts. The V gene is TRBV12-3 or TRBV12-4, the J gene TRBJ2-5, with no clear D. This CDR3 is 14 amino acids long. Deletions cut 3 bases from V and 7 bases from J, with 15 bases between. The DNA for the CDR3 is TGTGCCAGCAGTTTGGTCGGCCACTCAACGACCCAGTACTTC. This sequence encodes CASSLVGHSTTQYF.

Turning to this clonotype: A read error is possible here, since a much larger clone lies one base away. V is TRBV20-1 and J is TRBJ1-1; no clear D gene. This CDR3 has 14 residues. Germline V gene sequence: CDR1 DFQATT, CDR2 SNEGSKA (reference sequence). The V gene lost 0 bases and the J gene lost 0 bases, with 8 bases spanning the gap. The CDR3 protein is CSARDGRMNTEAFF. Written as DNA, the CDR3 is TGCAGTGCTAGAGATGGCAGGATGAACACTGAAGCTTTCTTT.